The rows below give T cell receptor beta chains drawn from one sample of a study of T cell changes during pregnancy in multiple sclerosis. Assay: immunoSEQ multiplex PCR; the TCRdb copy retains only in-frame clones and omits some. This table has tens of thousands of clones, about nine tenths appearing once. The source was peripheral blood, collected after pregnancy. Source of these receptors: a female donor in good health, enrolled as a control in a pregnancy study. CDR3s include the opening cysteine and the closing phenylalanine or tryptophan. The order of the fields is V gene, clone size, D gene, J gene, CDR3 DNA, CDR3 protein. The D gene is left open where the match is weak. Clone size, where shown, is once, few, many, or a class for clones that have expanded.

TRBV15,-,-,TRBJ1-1,TGTGCCACCAGCAGAGAGGGGAGAATGAACACTGAAGCTTTCTTT,CATSREGRMNTEAFF
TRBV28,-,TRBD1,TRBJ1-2,TGTGCCAGCAGCCTACCGGGACAGGGGAGCGGCTACACCTTC,CASSLPGQGSGYTF
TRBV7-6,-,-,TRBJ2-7,TGTGCCAGCAGCTCTCGCGGCACGAACTTCGAGCAGTACTTC,CASSSRGTNFEQYF
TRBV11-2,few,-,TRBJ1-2,TGTGCCAGCAGCAGATGGGGGGAGGGCTACACCTTC,CASSRWGEGYTF
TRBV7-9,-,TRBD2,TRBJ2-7,TGTGCCAGCCTGAGAGGCGGGGGGATTTCCTCCTACGAGCAGTACTTC,CASLRGGGISSYEQYF
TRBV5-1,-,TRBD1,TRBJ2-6,TGCGCCAGCAGCTTAACCGGGACAGGCATCTCTGGGGCCAACGTCCTGACTTTC,CASSLTGTGISGANVLTF
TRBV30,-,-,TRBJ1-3,TGTGCCTGGGCTTTGGGCCCTGGAAACACCATATATTTT,CAWALGPGNTIYF
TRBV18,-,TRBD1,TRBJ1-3,TGTGCCAGCTCACCCTCTCAGGGGGCCCGCTCTGGAAACACCATATATTTT,CASSPSQGARSGNTIYF
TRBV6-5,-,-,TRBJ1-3,TGTGCCAGCAGCTATAATGACAGGCCTGGAAACACCATATATTTT,CASSYNDRPGNTIYF
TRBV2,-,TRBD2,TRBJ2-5,TGTGCCAGGTCGGCGGGAGCGATCCAAGAGACCCAGTACTTC,CARSAGAIQETQYF
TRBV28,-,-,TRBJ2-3,TGTGCCAGCAGTTTAGTTCCGAGCACAGATACGCAGTATTTT,CASSLVPSTDTQYF
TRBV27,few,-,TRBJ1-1,TGTGCCAGCAGTGGGCCCGTCTTT,CASSGPVF
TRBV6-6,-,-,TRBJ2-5,TGTGCCAGCAGCTCGACAGAACAAGAGACCCAGTACTTC,CASSSTEQETQYF
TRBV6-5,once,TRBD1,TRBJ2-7,TGTGCCAGCAGCCGACAGGGGGCCAACGAGCAGTACTTC,CASSRQGANEQYF
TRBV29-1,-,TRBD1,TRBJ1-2,TGCAGCGTCCCGGACCGGGACAGGGGGCCTTCATTCCCCTTATATGGCTACACCTTC,CSVPDRDRGPSFPLYGYTF
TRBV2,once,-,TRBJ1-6,TGTGCCAGCAGTGATGATGTGGGCTTGGCTTCACCCCTCCACTTT,CASSDDVGLASPLHF
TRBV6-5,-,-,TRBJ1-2,TGTGCCAGCAGTTACGAGGGAACAGCTAACTATGGCTACACCTTC,CASSYEGTANYGYTF
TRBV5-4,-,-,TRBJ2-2,TGTGCCAGCAGCGAGGACAGAACCAACACCGGGGAGCTGTTTTTT,CASSEDRTNTGELFF
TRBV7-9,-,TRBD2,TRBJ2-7,TGTGCCAGTGGACTAGCAATCGAGCAGTACTTC,CASGLAIEQYF
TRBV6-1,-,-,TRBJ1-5,TGTGCCAGCAGCAGGGGACAGCCCCAGCATTTT,CASSRGQPQHF
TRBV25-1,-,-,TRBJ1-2,TGTGCCAGCAGTGAATATTGGCAGGAACGTAGCTATGGCTACACCTTC,CASSEYWQERSYGYTF
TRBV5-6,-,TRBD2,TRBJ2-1,TGTGCCAGCAGCTTGGGCCGGGAGGGACACAATGAGCAGTTCTTC,CASSLGREGHNEQFF
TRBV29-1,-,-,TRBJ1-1,TGCAGCGTTGATTTTAGGGGTGAAGCTTTCTTT,CSVDFRGEAFF
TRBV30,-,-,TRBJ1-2,TGTGCCTGGAGTAAGGAGGGGAACTATGGCTACACCTTC,CAWSKEGNYGYTF
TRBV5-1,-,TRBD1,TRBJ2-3,TGCGCCAGCAGCGGAGGACAGGGGGGCACAGATACGCAGTATTTT,CASSGGQGGTDTQYF
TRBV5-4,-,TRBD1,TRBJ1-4,TGTGCCAGCACCCGACAGGGGAGGGATGAAAAACTGTTTTTT,CASTRQGRDEKLFF
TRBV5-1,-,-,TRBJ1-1,TGCGCCAGCAGCCCAAGGGGGGGGCGAAGGAACACTGAAGCTTTCTTT,CASSPRGGRRNTEAFF
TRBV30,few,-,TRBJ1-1,TGTGCCTGGTTCCGCAGGGAGAACACTGAAGCTTTCTTT,CAWFRRENTEAFF
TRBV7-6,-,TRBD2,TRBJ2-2,TGTGCCAGCAGCCGGACTAGCGGGTTGAACACCGGGGAGCTGTTTTTT,CASSRTSGLNTGELFF
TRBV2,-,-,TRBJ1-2,TGTGCCAGCAGGCGAACGGGGGGCGATTATAATGGCTACACCTTC,CASRRTGGDYNGYTF
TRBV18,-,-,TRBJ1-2,TGTGCCAGCTCACCTTCGGACAAGCAACCCTATGGCTACACCTTC,CASSPSDKQPYGYTF